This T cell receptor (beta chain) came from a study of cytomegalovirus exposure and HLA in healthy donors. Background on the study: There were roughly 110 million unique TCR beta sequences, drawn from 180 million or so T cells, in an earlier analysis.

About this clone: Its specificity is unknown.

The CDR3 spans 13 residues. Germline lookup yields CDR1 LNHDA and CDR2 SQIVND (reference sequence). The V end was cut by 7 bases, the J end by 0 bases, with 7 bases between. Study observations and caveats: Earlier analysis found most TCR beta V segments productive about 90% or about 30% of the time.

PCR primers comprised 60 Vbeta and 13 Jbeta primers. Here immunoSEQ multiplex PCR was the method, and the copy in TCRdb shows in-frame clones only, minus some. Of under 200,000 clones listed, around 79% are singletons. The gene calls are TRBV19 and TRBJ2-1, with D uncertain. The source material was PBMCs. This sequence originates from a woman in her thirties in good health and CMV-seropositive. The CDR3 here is CASNPSSYNEQFF. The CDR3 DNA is TGTGCCAGTAATCCTAGCTCCTACAATGAGCAGTTCTTC.